This entry features one T cell receptor beta chain sequence. Its antigen remains unidentified. Measured with immunoSEQ multiplex PCR; TCRdb has only the in-frame clones, and not every one. The sample has around 97,000 clones, approximately 87% seen once. The sample belongs to a study of OX40 agonist ivuxolimab in advanced cancers. The overall study: Those enrolled were roughly 80% male, with a mean age of approximately 60 years and ages from 23 to 79.

Deletions cut 5 bases from V and 5 bases from J, with 15 bases between. Germline assignment: CDR1 LNHDA and CDR2 SQIVND (reference sequence). The CDR3 extends over 15 amino acids. Findings of the study overall: Both blood CD4+ and CD8+ T cells showed clonal growth by week 6 at 0.1 to 3.0 mg/kg. CD8+ T cells were the subset that, on average, had more expanded clones than CD4+.

Specimen: CD4+ or CD8+ T cells sorted from blood, collected in a trial of the OX40 agonist ivuxolimab. The receptor comes from an adult with an advanced solid tumor such as melanoma, head and neck, liver or kidney cancer. V is TRBV19 and J is TRBJ1-4; a possible D gene is TRBD1 (6 bases). Written as DNA, the CDR3 is TGTGCCAGTAGTGATGGACAGACAAACAATGAAAAACTGTTTTTT. Its translation is CASSDGQTNNEKLFF. The whole variable domain, remainder taken from reference TRBV19 and TRBJ1-4, is DGGITQSPKYLFRKEGQNVTLSCEQNLNHDAMYWYRQDPGQGLRLIYYSQIVNDFQKGDIAEGYSVSREKKESFPLTVTSAQKNPTAFYLCASSDGQTNNEKLFFGSGTQLSVL.